These T cell receptor beta chains were read from a single sample in a study of graft-versus-host responses after intestinal transplantation. Generated by immunoSEQ multiplex PCR, the TCRdb table keeps only in-frame clones and is missing some. The table shows tens of thousands of clones, with around 94% occurring only once. The sample consisted of PBMCs, taken 16 days after intestinal transplant. These receptors came from a human patient who received an intestinal transplant, so some T cells may come from the graft donor. Both conserved end residues are part of each CDR3. Each record gives: clone size, J gene, V gene, D gene, CDR3 protein, CDR3 DNA. D genes are given only for firm matches. The size entry is marked missing in some rows and otherwise reads once, few, many or a size class.

.,TRBJ1-3,TRBV2,.,CTSSEAPGSGNTIYF,TGTACCAGCAGTGAAGCTCCAGGGTCCGGAAACACCATATATTTT
.,TRBJ2-7,TRBV10-3,TRBD1,CAISEPPGTGAETYEQYF,TGTGCCATCAGTGAGCCCCCCGGGACAGGGGCGGAAACCTACGAGCAGTACTTC
.,TRBJ2-3,TRBV28,TRBD1,CASTPYPGGVTDTQYF,TGTGCCAGCACCCCATACCCAGGGGGCGTTACAGATACGCAGTATTTT
once,TRBJ2-1,TRBV11-1,TRBD2,CASSWDYKNEQFF,TGTGCCAGCAGCTGGGACTACAAAAATGAGCAGTTCTTC
.,TRBJ1-6,TRBV5-5,.,CASSRDTGPNSPLHF,TGTGCCAGCAGCCGCGACACAGGGCCAAATTCACCCCTCCACTTT
.,TRBJ2-7,TRBV14,TRBD1,CASSQYPRGRKPYEQYF,TGTGCCAGCAGCCAATATCCCAGGGGGCGCAAACCCTACGAGCAGTACTTC
.,TRBJ2-1,TRBV27,TRBD1,CASSLSQGDSYNEQFF,TGTGCCAGCAGTTTATCCCAGGGGGACTCCTACAATGAGCAGTTCTTC
.,TRBJ2-7,TRBV28,.,CASSLGGNSYEQYF,TGTGCCAGCAGTTTGGGCGGTAACTCCTACGAGCAGTACTTC
.,TRBJ1-1,TRBV5-1,.,CASSGLDPQADTEAFF,TGCGCCAGCAGCGGACTGGACCCCCAGGCGGACACTGAAGCTTTCTTT
.,TRBJ2-2,TRBV4-1,TRBD1,CASRPPGGLNTGELFF,TGCGCCAGCAGACCCCCAGGGGGCTTAAACACCGGGGAGCTGTTTTTT
once,TRBJ1-1,TRBV6-1,.,CAGSPRSEAFF,TGTGCCGGCAGTCCCCGGTCTGAAGCTTTCTTT
.,TRBJ2-7,TRBV15,.,CATSRDFPKGGASSYEQYF,TGTGCCACCAGCAGAGATTTTCCGAAAGGGGGAGCTAGCTCCTACGAGCAGTACTTC
.,TRBJ1-1,TRBV30,.,CAWSSRPPGRTEAFF,TGTGCCTGGAGTTCCAGACCCCCCGGCAGAACTGAAGCTTTCTTT
.,TRBJ2-7,TRBV4-1,.,CASSQGGPLYGAYF,TGCGCCAGCAGCCAGGGAGGTCCGCTCTACGGGGCGTACTTC
.,TRBJ1-6,TRBV30,.,CAWSGQGGSPLHF,TGTGCCTGGAGTGGGCAGGGAGGTTCACCCCTCCACTTT
.,TRBJ2-7,TRBV19,.,CASSIDKVFGTEQYF,TGTGCCAGTAGTATAGATAAAGTTTTCGGGACCGAGCAGTACTTC
.,TRBJ2-1,TRBV6-1,TRBD2,CATIRELAPYNEQFF,TGTGCCACCATAAGGGAACTAGCGCCTTACAATGAGCAGTTCTTC
.,TRBJ2-2,TRBV9,.,CASSPFVKGGNTGELFF,TGTGCCAGCAGCCCGTTTGTTAAGGGGGGGAACACCGGGGAGCTGTTTTTT
.,TRBJ1-2,TRBV19,.,CASSIDAASFDGYTF,TGTGCCAGTAGTATAGATGCGGCCTCCTTCGATGGCTACACCTTC
.,TRBJ1-2,TRBV9,.,CASSVVPTLSGPSGDYGYTF,TGTGCCAGCAGCGTAGTCCCCACGCTTTCAGGACCGAGCGGGGACTATGGCTACACCTTC
.,TRBJ1-2,TRBV28,TRBD1,CASSLGFGTGRPGTF,TGTGCCAGCAGTTTAGGTTTCGGGACAGGGCGGCCGGGCACCTTC
.,TRBJ1-5,TRBV4-1,.,CASSSRPGENQPQHF,TGCGCCAGCAGTTCGAGGCCAGGGGAAAATCAGCCCCAGCATTTT
.,TRBJ2-7,TRBV28,.,CASSLRGGGSYEQYF,TGTGCCAGCAGTTTAAGGGGAGGGGGATCCTACGAGCAGTACTTC
once,TRBJ2-7,TRBV6-6,.,CASSYSSGAYEQYF,TGTGCCAGCAGTTACTCGAGTGGAGCCTACGAGCAGTACTTC
few,TRBJ2-3,TRBV9,.,CASSTGSVHTDTQYF,TGTGCCAGCAGCACGGGGAGTGTTCACACAGATACGCAGTATTTT
.,TRBJ2-5,TRBV5-1,.,CASSLFTEQETQYF,TGCGCCAGCAGCTTGTTCACGGAACAAGAGACCCAGTACTTC
.,TRBJ1-1,TRBV11-1,.,CASSLEGRVSEAFF,TGTGCCAGCAGCTTAGAGGGCAGGGTTTCTGAAGCTTTCTTT
.,TRBJ2-7,TRBV4-1,.,CASSQGPPYEQYF,TGCGCCAGCAGCCAAGGACCGCCCTACGAGCAGTACTTC
.,TRBJ2-1,TRBV27,.,CASSANGFSSYNEQLF,TGTGCCAGCAGTGCCAACGGGTTTAGCTCCTACAATGAGCAGCTCTTC
.,TRBJ2-7,TRBV10-2,TRBD2,CASRTSGNSYEQYF,TGCGCCAGCAGGACTAGCGGGAACTCCTACGAGCAGTACTTC
.,TRBJ2-7,TRBV4-2,.,CASSQPGGTGTYEQYF,TGTGCCAGCAGCCAACCGGGGGGGACAGGGACCTACGAGCAGTACTTC
.,TRBJ1-2,TRBV28,.,CASSFLVRSRAYGYTF,TGTGCCAGCAGTTTTTTGGTCCGGAGCAGGGCCTATGGCTACACCTTC
once,TRBJ2-5,TRBV7-9,.,CASSLVGESGETQYF,TGTGCCAGCAGCTTAGTGGGGGAAAGTGGGGAGACCCAGTACTTC
once,TRBJ2-1,TRBV4-3,.,CASSQDREQFF,TGCGCCAGCAGCCAAGATCGAGAGCAGTTCTTC
.,TRBJ2-5,TRBV27,TRBD1,CASSLLGGQAYHQETQYF,TGTGCCAGCAGTTTATTAGGGGGACAGGCTTACCACCAAGAGACCCAGTACTTC
.,TRBJ1-5,TRBV10-3,.,CAIREGPNQPQHF,TGTGCCATCAGGGAGGGCCCAAATCAGCCCCAGCATTTT
.,TRBJ2-1,TRBV4-1,.,CASSQAHNEQFF,TGCGCCAGCAGCCAAGCCCACAATGAGCAGTTCTTC
.,TRBJ2-7,TRBV4-3,.,CASSQDRGPNSYEQYF,TGCGCCAGCAGCCAAGATCGGGGGCCAAACTCCTACGAGCAGTACTTC
.,TRBJ2-1,TRBV2,.,CASKGQSGAYNEQFF,TGTGCCAGCAAGGGGCAGTCTGGCGCCTACAATGAGCAGTTCTTC
few,TRBJ1-2,TRBV5-1,TRBD1,CASKNRGGYGYTF,TGCGCCAGCAAGAACAGGGGGGGCTATGGCTACACCTTC
few,TRBJ1-1,TRBV19,.,CASNLGSGRTEAFF,TGTGCCAGTAACCTCGGGTCAGGGAGGACTGAAGCTTTCTTT
.,TRBJ2-5,TRBV11-2,TRBD2,CASSSPSGRETQYF,TGTGCCAGCAGCTCCCCTAGCGGGAGAGAGACCCAGTACTTC
.,TRBJ2-7,TRBV19,TRBD1,CASSIGTGGEQYF,TGTGCCAGTAGTATAGGGACAGGAGGCGAGCAGTACTTC
once,TRBJ2-5,TRBV27,.,CASTGPRETQYF,TGTGCCAGCACGGGACCTCGGGAGACCCAGTACTTC
.,TRBJ2-1,TRBV7-3,TRBD2,CASSLTPPGTSGRSYNEQFF,TGTGCCAGCAGCTTAACGCCCCCCGGGACTAGCGGGCGGTCCTACAATGAGCAGTTCTTC
.,TRBJ2-1,TRBV6-4,TRBD2,CASSDSTSGYNEQFF,TGTGCCAGCAGTGACTCGACTAGCGGGTACAATGAGCAGTTCTTC
.,TRBJ1-1,TRBV5-5,.,CASSLNQMTTNTEAFF,TGTGCCAGCAGCCTAAATCAGATGACGACGAACACTGAAGCTTTCTTT
.,TRBJ2-7,TRBV28,TRBD1,CASSPWTGASSYEQYF,TGTGCCAGCAGCCCCTGGACAGGGGCGAGCTCCTACGAGCAGTACTTC
.,TRBJ1-1,TRBV5-5,.,CASSSRVSNTEAFF,TGTGCCAGCAGCTCCAGGGTTTCTAACACTGAAGCTTTCTTT